This T cell receptor beta chain was found in a study of CD4 T cells in relation to SARS-CoV-2 and coronaviruses (dated by TCRdb to 2020 to 2022). For context, the study as a whole: Patient-derived lymphoblastoid cell lines were used to map the HLA restriction of shared crossreactive spike epitopes. The Adaptive Biotechnologies TCR-sequencing kit was used to sequence samples from three pre-COVID donors and the naive versus memory experiments, whereas other data were Illumina-based. A different TCR-beta assay, based on Illumina, was used to sequence expansion assays from other donors in the study. Memory CD4+ T cell crossreactivity between SARS-CoV-2 and common cold coronavirus spike proteins was assessed at the TCR clonotype level in the study.

The germline ends are 10 bases apart after V is trimmed by 0 bases and J by 2 bases. Spanning cysteine to phenylalanine, the CDR3 consists of 16 amino acids. Solely the CDR3 DNA is kept, with 48 bases framed from the first base. CDR1 and CDR2 were assigned from the germline V gene as KGHSH and LQKENI. As for this clone: Its antigen specificity is not known. Per-base quality was not reported, and no clone a single base away is much larger than it.

General study outcomes and caveats: Since the crossreactivity analysis centred on spike protein, crossreactivity against other viral proteins was not assessed. In roughly 60% of donors, memory CD4+ clonotypes turned up that crossrecognized SARS-CoV-2 and at least one common cold coronavirus spike. Compared with monoreactive clones, crossreactive clones had significantly weaker SARS-CoV-2-driven expansion, a result consistent with antigenic imprinting. Pre-pandemic and post-infection samples were not both contributed by any donor, so tracing of the source of pre-existing responses was limited. Small numbers of patients and of tested TCRs were a limitation of the study. Naive versus memory sequencing indicated that memory recall responses, rather than primary responses primed during culture, are detected by the assay.

CD4+ T cells from unexposed donors were collected before the COVID-19 pandemic (2011-2018). Naive and memory CD4+ T cells were separated from cryopreserved PBMCs by CD4 enrichment followed by EasySep naive CD4+ T cell enrichment. Leukapheresis product for the unexposed donors was purchased commercially. PBMCs were isolated from leukapheresis product or whole blood by Ficoll-Paque PLUS gradient centrifugation. The PBMCs went either fresh into the expansion assay or into cryopreservation at -140 degrees C. The QIAamp Micro DNA Kit was used to extract genomic DNA from the CD4+ T cells. DNA from uncultured naive and memory CD4+ T cells underwent immunoSEQ TCR-beta sequencing at deep resolution. The authors' analysis ran thus. During preprocessing, nonproductive sequences were removed, as were CDR3s that did not start with C, did not end with F or W, or were shorter than 7 amino acids. Cultured and uncultured naive and memory CD4+ repertoires were searched for previously identified spike- and CEF-reactive CDR3s. Pairwise Levenshtein distance, computed with the stringdist R package after three terminal residues were trimmed from each end, was used as the measure of CDR3 homology. What TCRdb holds here is the immuneACCESS table cut down to in-frame rearrangements. Part of the clones is not present; checked against another copy, under half of the missing clones reflect an unresolved V gene, and the others are unexplained. D and trimming were read from the DNA, whereas the V and J calls and clone size are those reported in that table. Counted in this sample were about 68,000 clones; over 90% of them appeared once. Clones ranked in the top ten supply 0.2% to 0.25% of the sample.

The chain is assembled from TRBV18 and TRBJ2-2; no D gene call is confident. The sequenced sample consisted of naive CD4+ T cells from PBMCs. The cell subset or site label corresponds to: naive CD4+ T cells isolated by negative enrichment. The TCR originated in a human donor in good health. The bases read TGTGCCAGCTCACCACCCTCTCGACCTAACACCGGGGAGCTGTTTTTT. It codes for CASSPPSRPNTGELFF.